Each of the 14 T cell receptor beta chains below was sequenced from the same sample in a study of early T cells in non-severe SARS-CoV-2 infection. Each CDR3 protein gets one entry after TCRdb re-called the 5' RACE reads with MiXCR. The sample yields around 98,000 distinct CDR3 sequences, approximately 9.9% seen once. The sequencing sample was made of whole blood. Receptors originate from an adult who was a healthcare worker with PCR-confirmed SARS-CoV-2 infection or an uninfected control (not recorded which).

The V gene is TRBV10-3, the J gene TRBJ2-2, with D possibly matching TRBD1 (7 bases). Between the trimmed V and J ends, which lost 7 bases and 6 bases, there was a span of 21 bases. CDR3 length: 16 residues. Germline CDR1 is ENHRY and CDR2 is SYGVKD. CDR3 region: CAITPRTGGAPGELFF. CDR3 DNA sequence: TGTGCCATCACCCCCAGGACAGGCGGGGCCCCCGGGGAGCTGTTTTTT.

This clonotype was detected only a few times. The chain uses TRBV28 and TRBJ1-2; D remains unclear. The CDR3 loop spans 13 amino acids. Germline V CDR1 and CDR2: MDHEN, SYDVKM. V gave up 7 bases and J gave up 4 bases, with 13 bases separating them. The CDR3 loop is CASNPLQSYGYTF. CDR3 DNA: TGTGCCAGCAACCCTTTGCAGAGCTATGGCTACACCTTC.

V and J are TRBV29-1 and TRBJ1-4, with 8 bases that match TRBD1. The junction had 9 bases not matched to a gene; V was cut back by 6 bases and J by 0 bases. Germline CDR1 is SQVTM and CDR2 is ANQGSEA. The CDR3 has 16 residues. CDR3 sequence (DNA): TGCAGCGTCTTCGGGACAGGCGCCGCAACTAATGAAAAACTGTTTTTT. Its translation: CSVFGTGAATNEKLFF.

Only a few counts were recorded for this clonotype. The chain has TRBV3-1 and TRBJ2-7; 9 bases are shared with TRBD2. From germline, CDR1 is LGHDT and CDR2 YNNKEL (reference sequence). This CDR3 is built from 17 residues. The V segment lost 0 bases and the J segment 2 bases; nucleotides outside the gene matches: 8. The CDR3 sequence: CASSQDSSGTSTYEQYF. The CDR3 coding sequence is TGTGCCAGCAGCCAAGATTCTAGCGGGACGTCGACCTACGAGCAGTACTTC.

The V and J genes are TRBV5-1 and TRBJ2-1; TRBD1 aligns across 7 bases. Germline V lookup: CDR1 SGHRS, CDR2 YFSETQ. Losses at the gene ends were 3 bases for V and 5 bases for J; bases not matched to a gene: 2. The CDR3 is 13 residues long. The CDR3 loop reads CASSWGQNNEQFF. Here the CDR3 DNA reads TGCGCCAGCAGCTGGGGACAGAACAATGAGCAGTTCTTC.

The chain is built from TRBV20-1 and TRBJ1-1; 7 nucleotides line up with TRBD1. The CDR3 has 14 residues. J was trimmed by 0 bases and V by 2 bases; bases with no gene match: 3. Germline CDR1 reads DFQATT; CDR2 reads SNEGSKA (reference sequence). Here the CDR3 reads CSARRDSLNTEAFF. The CDR3 nucleotides are TGCAGTGCTAGAAGGGACAGCCTGAACACTGAAGCTTTCTTT.

V is TRBV6-5 and J is TRBJ2-5; TRBD1 or TRBD2 may be the D gene (5 bases each). Trimming removed 0 bases at V and 2 bases at J, with 7 bases between. Germline CDR1 reads MNHEY; CDR2 reads SVGAGI. This CDR3 has 14 residues. CDR3 loop: CASSYSGPQETQYF. The CDR3 nucleotides read TGTGCCAGCAGTTACTCGGGACCTCAAGAGACCCAGTACTTC.

This rearrangement joins TRBV12-3 or TRBV12-4 to TRBJ1-5; D not certain. CDR3 length: 15 amino acids. Trimming took 6 bases from V and 7 from J, leaving 19 bases between them. CDR3 in DNA: TGTGCCAGCAGACCCGGGCCTCCGGCGGGGCAGCCCCAGCATTTT. Residues: CASRPGPPAGQPQHF.

The chain employs TRBV29-1 and TRBJ2-5; TRBD2 matches at 10 bases. Per the germline V gene, CDR1 is SQVTM and CDR2 is ANQGSEA. The CDR3 has 14 amino acids. V lost 5 bases to trimming and J lost 4 bases; unmatched junction nucleotides: 7. Here the CDR3 reads CSVLGLAGVETQYF. The CDR3 bases are TGCAGCGTTTTGGGGCTAGCGGGAGTAGAGACCCAGTACTTC.

This chain connects TRBV6-6 to TRBJ2-4; possibly TRBD1 for D (5 bases). Germline V lookup: CDR1 MNHNY, CDR2 SVGAGI (reference sequence). With 0 bases removed from V and 5 bases from J, the gap between germline ends came to 5 bases. The CDR3 loop spans 13 amino acids. CDR3 loop: CASSYSTENIQYF. CDR3 in DNA: TGTGCCAGCAGTTACTCGACAGAAAACATTCAGTACTTC.

V is TRBV7-9 and J is TRBJ2-3; perhaps TRBD1 as D (5 bases). V lost 2 bases and J 1 base, leaving 13 bases between the germline ends. Germline values: CDR1 SEHNR, CDR2 FQNEAQ (reference sequence). The CDR3 extends over 16 amino acids. CDR3 amino acids: CASSLFLGRGTDTQYF. The CDR3 DNA sequence: TGTGCCAGCAGCTTATTTTTGGGGCGAGGCACAGATACGCAGTATTTT.

This clonotype has more than one count but fewer than ten. The chain links TRBV4-1 to TRBJ2-5, with a possible D match to TRBD2 (5 bases). Trimming stripped 0 bases from V and 4 bases from J, with 15 bases between. Germline-derived CDR1 and CDR2 are MGHRA and YSYEKL. The CDR3 consists of 16 residues. The CDR3 region is CASSQERRSRLETQYF. Written as DNA, the CDR3 is TGCGCCAGCAGCCAAGAAAGGAGGTCGCGCCTAGAGACCCAGTACTTC.

The chain employs TRBV11-3 and TRBJ2-1; 12 bases agree with TRBD1. The CDR3 is 16 residues long. CDR1 and CDR2 from the germline V gene are SGHNT and YENEEA. The ends lost 5 bases at V and 6 bases at J; junction bases unmatched: 8. In nucleotides, the CDR3 is TGTGCCAGCAGCCTGGGACAGGGGGCTATGCCCAATGAGCAGTTCTTC. Translating gives CASSLGQGAMPNEQFF.

The J gene is TRBJ2-4, the V gene TRBV6-1; weak D call: TRBD1 (6 bases). CDR1 and CDR2 (germline): MNHNS, SASEGT. The CDR3 extends over 17 amino acids. Trimming left V 5 bases short and J 2 bases short, with 19 bases between. CDR3 amino acids: CASSPRQATSSKNIQYF. CDR3 bases: TGTGCCAGCAGTCCCAGACAGGCCACGTCGTCCAAAAACATTCAGTACTTC.